Presented here are 8 T cell receptor beta chains from one specimen sequenced in a study of radiation and T cells in renal cell carcinoma. TCRdb's copy holds only in-frame clones and misses some; the assay was immunoSEQ multiplex PCR. The table lists 100,000 to 150,000 clones, about four fifths of them singletons. Time point given: blood 2 weeks post-SBRT. Documented treatment: 15 Gy SBRT to primary tumor, nephrectomy 4 weeks later. The input for sequencing was blood, taken from a patient whose treatment included radiotherapy and nephrectomy. Every receptor here comes from a man aged 50 to 59 with renal cell carcinoma.

The rearrangement links TRBV5-1 to TRBJ1-1; 7 bases agree with TRBD1. CDR1 is SGHRS, CDR2 YFSETQ, per germline. The CDR3 contains 16 residues. J lost 1 base, V lost 3 bases, and 9 bases had no gene match. The CDR3 protein is CASSWGQQPRNTEAFF. CDR3 in DNA: TGCGCCAGCAGCTGGGGACAGCAACCTCGGAACACTGAAGCTTTCTTT.

The rearrangement links TRBV5-1 to TRBJ2-7; 8 bases map to TRBD1. V lost 0 bases and J lost 4; bases outside the gene matches: 9. The germline V gene encodes CDR1 SGHRS and CDR2 YFSETQ. This CDR3 spans 16 amino acids. CDR3 loop: CASSLGGQGGGYEQYF. CDR3 coding DNA: TGCGCCAGCAGCTTGGGTGGACAGGGAGGAGGTTACGAGCAGTACTTC.

This sequence joins TRBV2 and TRBJ1-1; possibly TRBD1 for D (6 bases). The CDR3 covers 14 residues. The ends were cut back, 6 bases at V and 1 base at J, with 12 bases in the middle. The V gene's germline CDR1 is SNHLY and CDR2 FYNNEI. CDR3 nucleotides: TGTGCCAGCAGCCCCCAGGGGTCGAACACTGAAGCTTTCTTT. It codes for CASSPQGSNTEAFF.

This clone appeared a single time. The chain has TRBV5-1 and TRBJ1-2, with D maybe TRBD1 (6 bases). V was clipped by 4 bases and J by 8 bases, with 18 bases between them. This CDR3 is 14 amino acids long. The germline CDR1 and CDR2 sequences are SGHRS and YFSETQ. The CDR3 DNA follows: TGCGCCAGCAGCGCCGGACAGACCTATGTGGGCTACACCTTC. It specifies CASSAGQTYVGYTF. Full variable domain (remainder filled in from reference TRBV5-1 and TRBJ1-2): KAGVTQTPRYLIKTRGQQVTLSCSPISGHRSVSWYQQTPGQGLQFLFEYFSETQRNKGNFPGRFSGRQFSNSRSEMNVSTLELGDSALYLCASSAGQTYVGYTFGSGTRLTVV.

Points on this clone: One end of the junction does not line up with germline, which may come from a read error. The chain carries TRBV7-2 and TRBJ2-1; D may be TRBD2 (6 bases). This CDR3 spans 15 amino acids. The germline V gene encodes CDR1 SGHTA and CDR2 FQGNSA. DNA of the CDR3: TGTGCCAGCAGCGTAGCGGCGGTCGGTTACAATGAGCAGTTCTTC. It yields the protein CASSVAAVGYNEQFF.

A few counts support this clone. The V and J genes are TRBV7-9 and TRBJ1-1, with TRBD1 matching over 7 bases. Losses at the gene ends were 5 bases for V and 7 bases for J; bases not matched to a gene: 10. The CDR3 has 14 amino acids. Germline loops: CDR1 SEHNR, CDR2 FQNEAQ (reference sequence). The CDR3 protein is CASSPEDRTLEAFF. CDR3 nucleotide sequence: TGTGCCAGCAGCCCCGAGGACAGGACTCTTGAAGCTTTCTTT.

The chain combines TRBV10-2 with TRBJ2-1; D gene unclear. The germline V gene encodes CDR1 WSHSY and CDR2 SAAADI. With 5 bases removed from V and 0 bases from J, the gap between germline ends came to 8 bases. The CDR3 spans 14 residues. Written as DNA, the CDR3 is TGCGCCAGCAGTTCCCGTGACTCCTACAATGAGCAGTTCTTC. Its translation: CASSSRDSYNEQFF.

The chain carries TRBV9 and TRBJ2-1, with D perhaps TRBD2 (6 bases). Trimming removed 0 bases at V and 10 bases at J, with 14 bases between. Germline CDR1 SGDLS, CDR2 YYNGEE. This CDR3 comprises 14 residues. DNA for the CDR3: TGTGCCAGCAGCGTAGCTGAGTCGGGAGAAGAGCAGTTCTTC. It specifies CASSVAESGEEQFF. The full variable domain, rest sourced from reference TRBV9 and TRBJ2-1, is DSGVTQTPKHLITATGQRVTLRCSPRSGDLSVYWYQQSLDQGLQFLIQYYNGEERAKGNILERFSAQQFPDLHSELNLSSLELGDSALYFCASSVAESGEEQFFGPGTRLTVL.